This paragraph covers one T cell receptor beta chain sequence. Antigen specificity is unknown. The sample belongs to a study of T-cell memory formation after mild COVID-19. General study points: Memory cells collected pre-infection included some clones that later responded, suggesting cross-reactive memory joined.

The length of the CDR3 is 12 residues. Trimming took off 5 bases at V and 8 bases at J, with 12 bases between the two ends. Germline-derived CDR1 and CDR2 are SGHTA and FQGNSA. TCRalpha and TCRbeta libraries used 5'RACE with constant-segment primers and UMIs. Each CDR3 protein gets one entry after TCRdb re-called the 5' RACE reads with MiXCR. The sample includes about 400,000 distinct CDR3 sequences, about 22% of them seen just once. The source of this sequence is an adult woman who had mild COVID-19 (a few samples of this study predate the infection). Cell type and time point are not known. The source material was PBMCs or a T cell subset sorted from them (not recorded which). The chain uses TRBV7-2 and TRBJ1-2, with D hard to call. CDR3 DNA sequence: TGTGCCAGCAGCCTATCTAAAAGCGGCTACACCTTC. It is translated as CASSLSKSGYTF.